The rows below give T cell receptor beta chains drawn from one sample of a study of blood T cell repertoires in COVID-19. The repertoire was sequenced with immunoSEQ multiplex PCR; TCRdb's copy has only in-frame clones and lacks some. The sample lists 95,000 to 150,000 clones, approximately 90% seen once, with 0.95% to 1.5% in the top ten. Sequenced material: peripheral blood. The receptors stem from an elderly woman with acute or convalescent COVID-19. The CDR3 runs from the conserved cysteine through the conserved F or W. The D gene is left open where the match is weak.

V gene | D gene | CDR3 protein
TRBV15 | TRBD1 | CATSRKTGYGYTF
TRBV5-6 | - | CASSFHVTADQPQHF
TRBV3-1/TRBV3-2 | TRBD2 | CASSQSRSGMAGELFF
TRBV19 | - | CASSEVGHKETQYF
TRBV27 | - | CASSLSAPLTDTQYF
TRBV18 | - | CASSLLGGVLNEQFF
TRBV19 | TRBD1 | CASRDRVDQPQHF
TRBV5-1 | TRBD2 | CASSFLAGVVTGELFF
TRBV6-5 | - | CASSYSNRNEAFF
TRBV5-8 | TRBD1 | CASSSRTPGQSSYNSPLHF
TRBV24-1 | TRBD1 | CATSEGTGTGANVLTF
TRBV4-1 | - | CASSPRGSFF
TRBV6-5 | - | CASSRQNNQPQHF
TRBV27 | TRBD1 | CASQTGSIYNEQFF
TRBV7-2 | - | CASSLDGGRNEKLFF
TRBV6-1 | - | CASSEAGGGGAGYTF
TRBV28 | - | CASLGSYEQYF
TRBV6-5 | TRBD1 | CASRRDRGTDTQYF
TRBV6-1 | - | CASSELGAYGYTF
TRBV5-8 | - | CASSAGQVGNQPQHF
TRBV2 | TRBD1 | CASGDRRSYSNQPQHF
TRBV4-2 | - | CASSQDRETQYF
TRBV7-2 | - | CASSLKAVEQFF
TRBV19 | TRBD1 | CASSIVTGLEAFF
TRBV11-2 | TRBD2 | CASSFPVAGGLYNEQFF
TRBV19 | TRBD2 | CASSMSRRGETQYF
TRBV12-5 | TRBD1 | CAWDRVADILTDTQYF
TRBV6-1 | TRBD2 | CASSEAPGQGTSGTTDTQYF
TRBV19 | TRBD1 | CASIDRGAKNIQYF
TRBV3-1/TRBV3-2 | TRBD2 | CASSQLAGIAKNIQYF
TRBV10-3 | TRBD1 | CAISQGAGTEAFF
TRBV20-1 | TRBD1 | CSAGQGSEAFF
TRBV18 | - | CASSALLTGITEQFF
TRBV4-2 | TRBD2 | CASSQDRAGASTDTQYF
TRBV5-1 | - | CASSLDQVRPYEQYF
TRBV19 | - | CASNRQAWNSNQPQHF
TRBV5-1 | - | CASSLEGGPYNEQFF
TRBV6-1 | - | CASSDARGEKLFF
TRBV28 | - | CASRRQYSNQPQHF
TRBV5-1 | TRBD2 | CASSRDYPDTQYF
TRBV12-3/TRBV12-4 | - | CASSLTGLETQYF
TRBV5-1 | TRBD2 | CASSSGLAGVGNTGELFF
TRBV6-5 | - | CASRGEADTGELFF
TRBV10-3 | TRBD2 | CAISSGGTPYEQYF
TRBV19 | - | CASSLGLLNEQFF
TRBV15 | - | CATSRVSGSGQFF
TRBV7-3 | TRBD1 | CASSLSRGPGETQYF
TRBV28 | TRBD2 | CASRRGGGLSTGELFF
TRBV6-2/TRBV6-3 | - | CASSYPPRVSNQPQHF
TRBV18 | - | CASSPLSPGKTTEAFF
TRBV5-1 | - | CASDMGQSTDTQYF
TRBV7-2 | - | CASSLGGGRNQPQHF
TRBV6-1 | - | CASSGPGGPTNEKLFF
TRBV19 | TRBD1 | CASSIDWRQGINQPQHF
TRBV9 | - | CASSRGFGEPTDTQYF